The 14 T cell receptor beta chains listed next were all sequenced from one sample in a study of blood T cell repertoires in COVID-19. Clones were read by immunoSEQ multiplex PCR, and TCRdb kept only the in-frame ones, dropping some. The sample lists more than 200,000 clones; about 90% were seen once. The sequencing sample was made of PBMCs or T cells enriched from blood (not recorded which). Every receptor here comes from a woman between 25 and 40 years old with acute COVID-19.

The chain carries TRBV6-5 and TRBJ2-7; 7 positions match TRBD1. Germline lookup yields CDR1 MNHEY and CDR2 SVGAGI. V shed 6 bases and J 2 bases; nucleotides not matched to a gene: 10. The CDR3 has 15 residues. This CDR3 is CASRDTPTGAYEQYF. CDR3 DNA sequence: TGTGCCAGCAGGGACACCCCTACAGGGGCCTACGAGCAGTACTTC.

The rearrangement joins TRBV19 to TRBJ1-5; 7 bases map to TRBD1. CDR1 and CDR2 (germline): LNHDA, SQIVND (reference sequence). With V trimmed by 4 bases and J by 0 bases, 9 bases remained unmatched. The CDR3 sequence is 17 residues long. The CDR3 spells CASSTSGQVYSNQPQHF. CDR3 coding DNA: TGTGCCAGTAGTACCTCCGGACAGGTTTATAGCAATCAGCCCCAGCATTTT.

V gene TRBV25-1 combines with J gene TRBJ2-3; 7 bases are shared with TRBD1. Germline CDR1 is MGHDK and CDR2 is SYGVNS. The CDR3 extends over 15 amino acids. J gave up 2 bases and V 2 bases, and 4 bases lay outside the gene matches. CDR3 sequence reads: CASSERGRPTDTQYF. The DNA of the CDR3 is TGTGCCAGCAGTGAAAGGGGGCGCCCCACAGATACGCAGTATTTT.

The chain recombines TRBV5-1 with TRBJ2-1; the D gene is possibly TRBD1 (6 bases). Per the germline V gene, CDR1 is SGHRS and CDR2 is YFSETQ. The CDR3 is 16 residues long. Trimming stripped 0 bases from V and 7 bases from J, with 17 bases between. The CDR3 loop reads CASSLAGGGFPNEQFF. For the CDR3, the DNA is TGCGCCAGCAGCTTGGCTGGGGGCGGTTTTCCGAATGAGCAGTTCTTC.

V usage is TRBV28 and J usage is TRBJ1-4, with no clear D. Germline CDR1 is MDHEN and CDR2 is SYDVKM. V lost 2 bases and J lost 5, with 3 bases in between. The CDR3 consists of 12 residues. The DNA of the CDR3 is TGTGCCAGCAGTTTACCGAATGAAAAACTGTTTTTT. It codes for CASSLPNEKLFF.

This clone was observed a single time. This rearrangement joins TRBV9 to TRBJ1-1; weak D call: TRBD1 (6 bases). The CDR3 has 15 residues. V dropped 3 bases and J dropped 1 base, with 13 bases sitting between them. The germline V gene encodes CDR1 SGDLS and CDR2 YYNGEE. CDR3 loop: CASSATSRGNTEAFF. CDR3 nucleotide sequence: TGTGCCAGCAGCGCTACTTCCAGGGGGAACACTGAAGCTTTCTTT. Filled out from reference TRBV9 and TRBJ1-1, the complete variable domain reads DSGVTQTPKHLITATGQRVTLRCSPRSGDLSVYWYQQSLDQGLQFLIQYYNGEERAKGNILERFSAQQFPDLHSELNLSSLELGDSALYFCASSATSRGNTEAFFGQGTRLTVV.

The chain is built from TRBV28 and TRBJ2-1; TRBD1 matches 9 bases. CDR3 length: 16 amino acids. Germline values: CDR1 MDHEN, CDR2 SYDVKM. V shed 6 bases and J 3 bases; nucleotides not matched to a gene: 9. The chain's CDR3 is CASRGRTGDGYNEQFF. CDR3 nucleotide sequence: TGTGCCAGCAGGGGTAGGACAGGGGATGGCTACAATGAGCAGTTCTTC.

This clone has just a few counts. The chain couples TRBV28 to TRBJ2-1; 8 bases align to TRBD2. J gave up 6 bases and V 5 bases, and 3 bases lay outside the gene matches. Germline CDR1 reads MDHEN; CDR2 reads SYDVKM. The CDR3 consists of 13 residues. The CDR3 DNA follows: TGTGCCAGCAGTAAGAGCGGGGGCAATGAGCAGTTCTTC. Its protein is CASSKSGGNEQFF. Combining the CDR3 with reference TRBV28 and TRBJ2-1 gives the whole variable domain DVKVTQSSRYLVKRTGEKVFLECVQDMDHENMFWYRQDPGLGLRLIYFSYDVKMKEKGDIPEGYSVSREKKERFSLILESASTNQTSMYLCASSKSGGNEQFFGPGTRLTVL.

The chain uses TRBV7-8 and TRBJ2-1; 12 nucleotides line up with TRBD1. The germline gives CDR1 SGHVS, CDR2 FQNEAQ. The CDR3 covers 17 residues. The V and J ends lost 4 bases and 8 bases, in that order; junction bases with no gene match: 12. The CDR3 DNA follows: TGTGCCAGCAGCTCCGCTTTACCGGGACAGGGGGCATATGAGCAGTTCTTC. As protein: CASSSALPGQGAYEQFF.

V is TRBV6-6 and J is TRBJ2-3; D gene ambiguous. The germline V and J ends were trimmed by 0 bases and 3 bases, with 4 bases remaining between them. The CDR3 runs to 13 residues. CDR1 is MNHNY and CDR2 is SVGAGI in the germline V gene (reference sequence). CDR3 residues: CASSYSATDTQYF. The CDR3 DNA sequence: TGTGCCAGCAGTTACTCGGCAACAGATACGCAGTATTTT.

The chain couples TRBV3-1 (or the pseudogene TRBV3-2) to TRBJ2-5; 10 positions match TRBD1. Germline trimming cut 3 bases from V and 2 bases from J; bases unmatched to any gene: 3. The germline gives CDR1 LGHDT, CDR2 YNNKEL (reference sequence). The CDR3 has 15 amino acids. The CDR3 DNA follows: TGTGCCAGCAGCCAGGGGACAGGGGAGCAAGAGACCCAGTACTTC. This codes for CASSQGTGEQETQYF.

V and J are TRBV30 and TRBJ1-2; the D is unclear. The CDR3 covers 14 residues. V was shortened by 0 bases and J by 4 bases, with 12 bases between the two germline ends. CDR1 and CDR2 from the germline V gene are GTSNPN and SVGIG (reference sequence). The CDR3 protein is CAWSVEAAPYGYTF. Written as DNA, the CDR3 is TGTGCCTGGAGTGTAGAGGCAGCCCCCTATGGCTACACCTTC.

As regards this clone: Different DNA sequences within this sample yield the same CDR3. This chain joins TRBV5-6 and TRBJ1-5; possible D gene TRBD1, 6 bases. The germline V and J ends were trimmed by 1 base and 3 bases, with 8 bases remaining between them. Per germline, CDR1 SGHDT and CDR2 YYEEEE. The CDR3 sequence is 14 residues long. The CDR3 DNA reads as TGTGCCAGCAGCTTGTGGGGGCTCAATCAGCCCCAGCATTTT. It codes for CASSLWGLNQPQHF. The full variable domain, in which reference TRBV5-6 and TRBJ1-5 provide the parts outside the CDR3, is DAGVTQSPTHLIKTRGQQVTLRCSPKSGHDTVSWYQQALGQGPQFIFQYYEEEERQRGNFPDRFSGHQFPNYSSELNVNALLLGDSALYLCASSLWGLNQPQHFGDGTRLSIL.

This clone has only one observation. This chain connects TRBV19 to TRBJ1-5; TRBD1 matches 11 bases. V lost 3 bases to trimming and J lost 3 bases; unmatched junction nucleotides: 7. The CDR3 has 17 amino acids. CDR1 LNHDA and CDR2 SQIVND come from the germline V gene (reference sequence). Written as DNA, the CDR3 is TGTGCCAGTAGTATGAGGGGACAGGGGGTATACAATCAGCCCCAGCATTTT. Residues: CASSMRGQGVYNQPQHF.